This entry features one T cell receptor (beta chain) sequence. What it binds is unknown. Sequenced by immunoSEQ multiplex PCR; TCRdb stores in-frame clones only, minus some. This table has about 12,000 clones, 70% to 85% appearing once. This CDR3 is 14 amino acids long. The V gene's germline CDR1 is LGHNA and CDR2 YNFKEQ. The germline V and J ends were trimmed by 5 bases and 0 bases, with 10 bases remaining between them. This record belongs to a study of PD-1 blockade in classical Hodgkin lymphoma. The overall study: A 3 mg/kg intravenous dose of nivolumab was received by patients every 2 weeks.

Patients all relapsed after autologous stem cell transplantation, and there was variation in brentuximab vedotin exposure. Magnetic negative selection of thawed PBMCs was the method by which CD4+ T cells were purified. Study-wide results and limits: With respect to the repertoire differences, their causes, possibly disease activity or prior therapy, remain undefined.

The receptor's source is a human donor with classical Hodgkin lymphoma. This specimen consisted of CD4+ T cells from blood, obtained at baseline. The V gene is TRBV4-2, the J gene TRBJ2-5; D is undetermined. The CDR3 nucleotides read TGTGCCAGCAGCTTGTTCAGAGACCAAGAGACCCAGTACTTC. As protein: CASSLFRDQETQYF.